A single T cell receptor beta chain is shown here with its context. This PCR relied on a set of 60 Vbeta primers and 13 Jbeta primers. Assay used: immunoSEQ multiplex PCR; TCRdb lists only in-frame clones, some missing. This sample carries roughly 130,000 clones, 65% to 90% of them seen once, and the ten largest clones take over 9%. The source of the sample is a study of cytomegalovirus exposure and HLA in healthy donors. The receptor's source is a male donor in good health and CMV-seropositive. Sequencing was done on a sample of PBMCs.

CDR3 loop: CASSEFGREDSPLHF. CDR3 nucleotides: TGTGCCAGCAGTGAATTCGGCAGGGAGGACTCACCCCTCCACTTT. This chain uses TRBV6-1 with TRBJ1-6; possible D gene TRBD1, 5 bases. The V and J ends lost 2 bases and 10 bases respectively, with 15 bases between them. The CDR3 is 15 residues long. Per the germline V gene, CDR1 is MNHNS and CDR2 is SASEGT.